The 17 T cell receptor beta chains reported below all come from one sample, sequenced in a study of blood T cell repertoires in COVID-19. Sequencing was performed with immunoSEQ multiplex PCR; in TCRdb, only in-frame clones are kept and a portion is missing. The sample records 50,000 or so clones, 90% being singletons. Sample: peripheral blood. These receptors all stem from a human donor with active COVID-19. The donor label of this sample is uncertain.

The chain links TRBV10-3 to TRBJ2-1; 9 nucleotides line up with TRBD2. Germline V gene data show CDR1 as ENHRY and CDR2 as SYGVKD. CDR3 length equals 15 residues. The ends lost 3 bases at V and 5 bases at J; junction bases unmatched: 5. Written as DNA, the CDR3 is TGTGCCATCAGTGATGGCGGGAGGGGGGACAATGAGCAGTTCTTC. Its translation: CAISDGGRGDNEQFF.

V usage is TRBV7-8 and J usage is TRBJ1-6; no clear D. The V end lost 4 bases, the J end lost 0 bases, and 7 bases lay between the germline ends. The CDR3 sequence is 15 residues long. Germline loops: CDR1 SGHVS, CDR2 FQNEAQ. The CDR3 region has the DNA TGTGCCAGCAGCTCCCTAAGCTCCTATAATTCACCCCTCCACTTT. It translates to CASSSLSSYNSPLHF.

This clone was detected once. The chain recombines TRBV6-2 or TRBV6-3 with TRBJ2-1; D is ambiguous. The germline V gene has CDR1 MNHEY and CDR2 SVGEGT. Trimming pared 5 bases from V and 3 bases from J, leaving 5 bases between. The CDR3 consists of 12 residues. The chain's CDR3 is CASSSFYNEQFF. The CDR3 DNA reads TGTGCCAGCAGTAGCTTCTACAATGAGCAGTTCTTC.

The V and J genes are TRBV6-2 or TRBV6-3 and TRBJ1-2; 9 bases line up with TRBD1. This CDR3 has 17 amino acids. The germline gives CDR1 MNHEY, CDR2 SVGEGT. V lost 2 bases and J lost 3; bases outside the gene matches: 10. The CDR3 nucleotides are TGTGCCAGCAGTTACGGTCGGGACAGGGTGTATTACTATGGCTACACCTTC. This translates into CASSYGRDRVYYYGYTF.

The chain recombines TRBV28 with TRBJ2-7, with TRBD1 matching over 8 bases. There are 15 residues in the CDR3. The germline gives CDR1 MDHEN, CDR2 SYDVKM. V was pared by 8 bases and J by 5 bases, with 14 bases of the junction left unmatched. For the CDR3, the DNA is TGTGCCAGCCGCCCTGAGCTGCAGGGGGCCAACGAGCAGTACTTC. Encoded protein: CASRPELQGANEQYF.

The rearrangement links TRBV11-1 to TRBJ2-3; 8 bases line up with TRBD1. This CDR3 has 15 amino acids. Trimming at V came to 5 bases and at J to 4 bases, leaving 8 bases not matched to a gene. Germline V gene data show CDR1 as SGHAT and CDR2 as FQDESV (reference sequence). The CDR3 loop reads CASSHTGGFPDTQYF. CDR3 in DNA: TGTGCCAGCAGCCATACAGGGGGGTTCCCAGATACGCAGTATTTT. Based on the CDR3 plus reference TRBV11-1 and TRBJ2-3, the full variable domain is EAEVAQSPRYKITEKSQAVAFWCDPISGHATLYWYRQILGQGPELLVQFQDESVVDDSQLPKDRFSAERLKGVDSTLKIQPAELGDSAMYLCASSHTGGFPDTQYFGPGTRLTVL.

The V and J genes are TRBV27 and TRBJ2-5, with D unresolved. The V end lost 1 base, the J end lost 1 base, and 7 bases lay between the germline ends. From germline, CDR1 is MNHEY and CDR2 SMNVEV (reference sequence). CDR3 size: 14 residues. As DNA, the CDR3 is TGTGCCAGCAGTTTATTTTCAGGCCAAGAGACCCAGTACTTC. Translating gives CASSLFSGQETQYF.

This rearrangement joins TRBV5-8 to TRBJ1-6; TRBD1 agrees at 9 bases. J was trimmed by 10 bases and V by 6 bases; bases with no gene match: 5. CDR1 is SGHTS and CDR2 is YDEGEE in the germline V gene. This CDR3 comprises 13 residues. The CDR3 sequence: CASTYRGPSPLHF. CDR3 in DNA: TGTGCCAGCACCTACAGGGGGCCGTCACCCCTCCACTTT.

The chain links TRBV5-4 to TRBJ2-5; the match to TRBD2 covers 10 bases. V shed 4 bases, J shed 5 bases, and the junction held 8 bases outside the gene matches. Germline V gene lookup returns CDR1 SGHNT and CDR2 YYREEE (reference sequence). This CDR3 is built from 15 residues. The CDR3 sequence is CASSASGGATETQYF. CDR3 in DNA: TGTGCCAGCAGCGCCAGCGGGGGGGCTACCGAGACCCAGTACTTC.

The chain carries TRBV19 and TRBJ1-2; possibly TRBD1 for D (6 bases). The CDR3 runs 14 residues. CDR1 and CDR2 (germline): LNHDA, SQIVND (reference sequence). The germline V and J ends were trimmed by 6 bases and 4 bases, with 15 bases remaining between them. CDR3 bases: TGTGCCAGTAGCACAATGAAAGGGGGCTATGGCTACACCTTC. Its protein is CASSTMKGGYGYTF.

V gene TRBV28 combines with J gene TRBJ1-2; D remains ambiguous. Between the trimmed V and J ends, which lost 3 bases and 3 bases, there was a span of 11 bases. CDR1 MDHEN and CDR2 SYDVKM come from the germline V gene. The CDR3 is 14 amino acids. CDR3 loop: CASSLLVLDYGYTF. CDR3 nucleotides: TGTGCCAGCAGTTTGTTAGTTTTAGACTATGGCTACACCTTC.

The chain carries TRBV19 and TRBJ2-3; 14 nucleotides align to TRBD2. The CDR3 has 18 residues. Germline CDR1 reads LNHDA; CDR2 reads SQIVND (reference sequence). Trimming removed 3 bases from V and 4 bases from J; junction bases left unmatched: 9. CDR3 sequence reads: CASSIRLAGGSVADTQYF. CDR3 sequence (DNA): TGTGCCAGTAGTATCAGACTAGCGGGAGGGTCGGTTGCAGATACGCAGTATTTT.

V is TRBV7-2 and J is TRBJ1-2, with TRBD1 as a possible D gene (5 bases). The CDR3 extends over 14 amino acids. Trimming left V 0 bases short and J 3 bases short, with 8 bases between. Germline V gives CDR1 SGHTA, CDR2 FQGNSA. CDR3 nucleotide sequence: TGTGCCAGCAGCTTAGCGGGGCCCTACTATGGCTACACCTTC. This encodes CASSLAGPYYGYTF.

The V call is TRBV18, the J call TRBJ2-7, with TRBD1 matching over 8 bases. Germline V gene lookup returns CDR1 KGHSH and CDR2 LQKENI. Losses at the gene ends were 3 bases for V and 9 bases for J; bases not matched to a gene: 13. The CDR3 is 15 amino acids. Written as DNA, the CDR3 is TGTGCCAGCTCACCCCCAGGGGGCCTCGCCGGGAGGCAGTACGTC. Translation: CASSPPGGLAGRQYV.

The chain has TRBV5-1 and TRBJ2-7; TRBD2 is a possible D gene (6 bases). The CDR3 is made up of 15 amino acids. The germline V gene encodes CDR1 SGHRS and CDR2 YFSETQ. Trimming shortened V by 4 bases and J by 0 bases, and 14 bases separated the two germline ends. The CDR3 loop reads CASSPAGLSSYEQYF. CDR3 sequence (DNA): TGCGCCAGCAGCCCAGCGGGTTTAAGCTCCTACGAGCAGTACTTC.

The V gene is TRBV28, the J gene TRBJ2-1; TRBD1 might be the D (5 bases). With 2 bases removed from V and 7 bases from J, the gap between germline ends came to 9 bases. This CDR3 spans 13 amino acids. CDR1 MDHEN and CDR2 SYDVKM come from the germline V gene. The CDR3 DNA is TGTGCCAGCAGTTTACAGGGCCGGAATGAGCAGTTCTTC. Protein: CASSLQGRNEQFF.

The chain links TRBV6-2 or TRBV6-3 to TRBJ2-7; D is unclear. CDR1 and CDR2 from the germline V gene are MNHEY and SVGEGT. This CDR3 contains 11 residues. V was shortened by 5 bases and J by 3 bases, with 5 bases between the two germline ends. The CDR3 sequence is CASSRDYEQYF. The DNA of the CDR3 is TGTGCCAGCAGTCGCGACTACGAGCAGTACTTC.